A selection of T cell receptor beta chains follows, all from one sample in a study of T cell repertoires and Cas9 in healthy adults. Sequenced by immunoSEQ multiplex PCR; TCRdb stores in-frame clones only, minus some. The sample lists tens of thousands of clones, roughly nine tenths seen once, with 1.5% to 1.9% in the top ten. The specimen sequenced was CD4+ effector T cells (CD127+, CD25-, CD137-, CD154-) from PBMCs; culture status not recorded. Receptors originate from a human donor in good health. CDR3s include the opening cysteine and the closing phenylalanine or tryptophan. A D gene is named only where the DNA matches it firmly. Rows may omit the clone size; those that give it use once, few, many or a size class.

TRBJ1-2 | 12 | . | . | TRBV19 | CASSGLRRDYTF | TGTGCCAGTTCGGGCCTGCGGAGAGACTACACCTTC
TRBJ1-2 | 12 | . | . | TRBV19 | CASKMDPLGYTF | TGTGCCAGTAAGATGGACCCCCTCGGCTACACCTTC
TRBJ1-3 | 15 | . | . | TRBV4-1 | CASSLPGKRGNTIYF | TGCGCCAGCAGCCTCCCAGGAAAAAGGGGAAACACCATATATTTT
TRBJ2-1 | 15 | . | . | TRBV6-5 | CASSYKRNSYNEQFF | TGTGCCAGCAGTTACAAGCGAAACTCCTACAATGAGCAGTTCTTC
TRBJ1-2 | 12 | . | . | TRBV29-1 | CSGNRAVNGYTF | TGCAGCGGCAACAGGGCGGTGAATGGCTACACCTTC
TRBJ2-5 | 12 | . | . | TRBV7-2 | CASSLIINKQYF | TGTGCCAGCAGCCTGATTATCAACAAGCAGTACTTC
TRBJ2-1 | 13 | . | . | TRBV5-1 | CASSLARLDEQFF | TGCGCCAGCAGCTTGGCCAGGCTGGATGAGCAGTTCTTC
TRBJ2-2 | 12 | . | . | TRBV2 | CASRVFTGELFF | TGTGCCAGTAGGGTTTTTACCGGGGAGCTGTTTTTT
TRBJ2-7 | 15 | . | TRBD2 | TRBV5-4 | CASSATGTSYHEQYF | TGTGCCAGCAGCGCCACCGGGACTAGCTACCACGAGCAGTACTTC
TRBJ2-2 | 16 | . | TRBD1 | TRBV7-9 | CASSLTGQESIGELFF | TGTGCCAGCAGCTTAACAGGACAGGAGTCCATCGGGGAGCTGTTTTTT
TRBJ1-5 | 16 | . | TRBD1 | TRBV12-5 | CASGLVTGALSQPQHF | TGTGCTAGTGGTTTAGTAACAGGGGCGCTGAGTCAGCCCCAGCATTTT
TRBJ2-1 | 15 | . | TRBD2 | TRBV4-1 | CASSKGLAVEGEQFF | TGCGCCAGCAGCAAAGGACTAGCCGTGGAGGGTGAGCAGTTCTTC
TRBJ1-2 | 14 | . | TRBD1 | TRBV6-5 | CASSENEGAYGYTF | TGTGCCAGCAGTGAAAATGAGGGGGCTTATGGCTACACCTTC
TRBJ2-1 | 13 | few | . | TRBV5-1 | CASSLDGNNEQFF | TGCGCCAGCAGCTTGGACGGGAACAATGAGCAGTTCTTC
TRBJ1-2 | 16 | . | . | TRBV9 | CASSDTRGTLIRGYTF | TGTGCCAGCAGTGATACAAGGGGGACGCTTATTCGTGGCTACACCTTC
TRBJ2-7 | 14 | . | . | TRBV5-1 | CASSPLGRGGEQYF | TGCGCCAGCAGCCCGCTCGGGCGGGGAGGCGAGCAGTACTTC
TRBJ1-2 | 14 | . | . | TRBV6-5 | CASSEGLSVGGYTF | TGTGCCAGCAGTGAGGGGCTATCAGTTGGTGGCTACACCTTC
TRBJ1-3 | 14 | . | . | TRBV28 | CASSASASGNTIYF | TGTGCCAGCAGTGCCTCAGCCTCTGGAAACACCATATATTTT
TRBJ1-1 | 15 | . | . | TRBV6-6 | CASTPWGGQVTEAFF | TGTGCCAGCACCCCCTGGGGGGGCCAGGTCACTGAAGCTTTCTTT
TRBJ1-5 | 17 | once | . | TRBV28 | CASSLWDRRKVGQPQHF | TGTGCCAGCAGTTTATGGGACAGAAGAAAGGTCGGTCAGCCCCAGCATTTT
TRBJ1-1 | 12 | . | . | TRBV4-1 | CASSHLGEEAFF | TGCGCCAGCAGCCACCTGGGAGAGGAAGCTTTCTTT
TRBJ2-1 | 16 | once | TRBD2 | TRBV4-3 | CASSQGGLAGRNEQFF | TGCGCCAGCAGCCAAGGGGGGCTAGCGGGAAGGAATGAGCAGTTCTTC
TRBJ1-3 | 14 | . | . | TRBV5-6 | CASSLGQPGNTIYF | TGTGCCAGCAGCTTGGGTCAGCCTGGAAACACCATATATTTT
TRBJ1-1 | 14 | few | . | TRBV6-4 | CATSGGPGNTEAFF | TGTGCCACCAGCGGGGGTCCGGGGAACACTGAAGCTTTCTTT
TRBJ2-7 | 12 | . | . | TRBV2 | CASTVGAYEQYF | TGTGCCAGCACGGTCGGAGCCTACGAGCAGTACTTC
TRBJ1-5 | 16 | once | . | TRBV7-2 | CASSLGGRQSNQPQHF | TGTGCCAGCAGCTTAGGGGGGAGGCAAAGCAATCAGCCCCAGCATTTT
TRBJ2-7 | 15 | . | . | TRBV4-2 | CASSQDQGESYEQYF | TGTGCCAGCAGCCAAGACCAGGGCGAGAGCTACGAGCAGTACTTC
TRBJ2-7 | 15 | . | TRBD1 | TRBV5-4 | CASSLAGQGGYEQYF | TGTGCCAGCAGCTTGGCCGGACAGGGGGGCTACGAGCAGTACTTC
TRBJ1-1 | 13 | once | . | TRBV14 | CASSKTQGTEAFF | TGTGCCAGCAGCAAAACGCAGGGAACTGAAGCTTTCTTT
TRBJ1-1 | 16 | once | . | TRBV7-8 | CASSFFGGGAGTEAFF | TGTGCCAGCAGCTTTTTTGGTGGGGGCGCGGGGACTGAAGCTTTCTTT
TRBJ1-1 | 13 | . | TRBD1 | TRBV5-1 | CASRKDRGNKAFF | TGCGCCAGCAGGAAGGACAGGGGTAATAAAGCTTTCTTT
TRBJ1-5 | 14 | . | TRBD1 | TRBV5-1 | CASSSTGGGQPQHF | TGCGCCAGCAGCTCTACAGGGGGGGGGCAGCCCCAGCATTTT
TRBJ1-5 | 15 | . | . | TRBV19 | CASSTISGPGEPQHF | TGTGCCAGTAGTACGATTAGCGGCCCCGGAGAGCCCCAGCATTTT
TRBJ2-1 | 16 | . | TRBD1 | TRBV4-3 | CASSSGRQGAVGEQFF | TGCGCCAGCAGCTCAGGGCGGCAGGGGGCAGTGGGTGAGCAGTTCTTC
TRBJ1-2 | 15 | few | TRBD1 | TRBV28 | CASSYPDRGPYGYTF | TGTGCCAGCAGCTACCCTGACAGGGGGCCCTATGGCTACACCTTC
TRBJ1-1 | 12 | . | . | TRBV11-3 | CASSPETGEAFF | TGTGCCAGCAGCCCCGAAACAGGTGAAGCTTTCTTT
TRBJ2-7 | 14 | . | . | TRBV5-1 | CASSLRGLNGEQYF | TGCGCCAGCAGCTTGAGGGGCCTGAACGGCGAGCAGTACTTC
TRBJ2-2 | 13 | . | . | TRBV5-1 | CASSWTGTGELFF | TGCGCCAGCAGCTGGACGGGCACCGGGGAGCTGTTTTTT
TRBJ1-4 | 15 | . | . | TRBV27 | CASRSETGKREKLFF | TGTGCCAGCAGATCGGAAACAGGGAAGAGAGAAAAACTGTTTTTT
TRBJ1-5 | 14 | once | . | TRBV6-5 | CASSPGGHNQPQHF | TGTGCCAGCAGTCCCGGGGGGCACAATCAGCCCCAGCATTTT
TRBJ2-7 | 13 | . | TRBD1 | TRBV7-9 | CASRRQGDYEQYF | TGTGCCAGCAGAAGACAGGGGGACTACGAGCAGTACTTC
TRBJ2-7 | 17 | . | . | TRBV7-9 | CASSRFPTGRAVYEQYF | TGTGCCAGCAGCCGCTTCCCAACAGGGCGGGCGGTCTACGAGCAGTACTTC
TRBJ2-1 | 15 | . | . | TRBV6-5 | CASSYKRNSYNEQFF | TGTGCCAGCAGTTACAAAAGGAATTCCTACAATGAGCAGTTCTTC